This T cell receptor (beta chain) was observed in a study of blood T cell repertoires in COVID-19 (dated by TCRdb to between 2020 and 2021). General notes on the study: Collaborator samples came from the United States, Italy and Spain and covered acute and convalescent phases of COVID-19. The prospective study material was composed of cDNA or gDNA derived from T cells, B-cell-depleted T cells, or PBMCs. Subjects who had been exposed to COVID-19, were actively infected with it, or had recovered from it provided the deeply sampled blood TCRbeta repertoires that made up the dataset. A freely available public database, intended as a resource for researchers studying the immune response to SARS-CoV-2, is where the repertoires were released. The samples were drawn from the first 160 participants of the ongoing ImmuneRACE study and from over 950 subjects provided by 6 global collaborators. The sample metadata nearly always contained a de-identified subject ID, COVID-19 status, age in years and sex. HLA class I and class II types, where available, came from metadata supplied by the sample provider rather than from assay-based typing.

TCRbeta CDR3 regions were amplified from genomic DNA by means of the immunoSEQ Assay, a bias-controlled multiplex PCR. The original pipeline was this. Within the assay, amplification of reference gene primers was used to estimate how many nucleated cells each sample contained. To quantify the absolute abundance of each unique TCRbeta CDR3 rearrangement, sequence reads were collapsed and filtered. For each sample, productive Simpson clonality was calculated as the square root of Simpson's diversity index across productive rearrangements. TCRdb took this table from immuneACCESS and kept in-frame rearrangements with V and J called. Such tables lack part of the clones; where checked against another copy, unresolved V genes explain under half of the gap, and the rest is unexplained. V, J and clone size are taken as reported in that table, and D and trimming were inferred from the DNA itself. In all, the sample holds under 250,000 clones, and 86% of those were seen once. The ten largest clones take up roughly 6.2% of the sample.

Details on this clone: Its antigen remains unidentified. No much larger clone exists at a distance of one base, and base qualities are not known.

Overall results and qualifications from the work: How much clinical and demographic metadata was included differed by source and by participant, and the metadata was provided uncurated.

One collaborating source in Seattle enrolled patients while the patients were actively infected and followed the patients over time throughout the course of disease. Collaborating institutions collected whole blood in K2EDTA tubes following their own protocols. For TCRbeta analysis, collaborators shipped samples as frozen whole blood, isolated PBMCs, or DNA extracted from either of those sample types. V is clipped by 3 bases and J by 5 bases, and the sequence between their germline boundaries is 8 bases long. Per the germline V gene, KGHSH is the CDR1 and LQKENI is the CDR2. From cysteine to phenylalanine, the CDR3 is 13 amino acids long. Only the CDR3 DNA is retained, 39 bases long and in frame from the first base.

Recombination joined TRBV18 with TRBJ1-5; the D gene lacks a confident call. This TCR was recovered from an elderly woman with COVID-19, enrolled during active disease. The sequenced material came from peripheral blood. Here is the DNA: TGTGCCAGCTCACCGAACAAAGATCAGCCCCAGCATTTT. Its coded protein is CASSPNKDQPQHF.